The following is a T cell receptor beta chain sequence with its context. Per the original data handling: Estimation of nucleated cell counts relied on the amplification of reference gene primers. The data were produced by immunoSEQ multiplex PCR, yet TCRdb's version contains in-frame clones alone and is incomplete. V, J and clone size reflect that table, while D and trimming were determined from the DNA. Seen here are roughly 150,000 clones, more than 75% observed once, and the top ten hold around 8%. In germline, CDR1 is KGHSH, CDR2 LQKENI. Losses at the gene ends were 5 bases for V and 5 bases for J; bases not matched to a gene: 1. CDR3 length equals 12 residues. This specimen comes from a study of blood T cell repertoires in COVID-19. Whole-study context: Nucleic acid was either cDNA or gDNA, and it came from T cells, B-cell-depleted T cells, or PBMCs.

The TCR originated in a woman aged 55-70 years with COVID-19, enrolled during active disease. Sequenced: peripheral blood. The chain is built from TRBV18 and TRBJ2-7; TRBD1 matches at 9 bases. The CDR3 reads CASSRTGDEQYF. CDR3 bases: TGTGCCAGCTCAAGGACAGGGGACGAGCAGTACTTC.